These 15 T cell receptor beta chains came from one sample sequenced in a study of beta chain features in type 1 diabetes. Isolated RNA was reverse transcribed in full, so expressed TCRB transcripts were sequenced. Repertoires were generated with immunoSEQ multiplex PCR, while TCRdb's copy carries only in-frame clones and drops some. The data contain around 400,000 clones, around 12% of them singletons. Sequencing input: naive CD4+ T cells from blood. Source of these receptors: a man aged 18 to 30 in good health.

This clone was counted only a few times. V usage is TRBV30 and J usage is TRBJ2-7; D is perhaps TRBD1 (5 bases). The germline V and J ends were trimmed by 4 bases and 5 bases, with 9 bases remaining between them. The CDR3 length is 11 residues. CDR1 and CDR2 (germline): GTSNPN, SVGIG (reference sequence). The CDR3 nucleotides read TGTGCCTGGATTAAGGGGAACGAGCAGTACTTC. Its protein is CAWIKGNEQYF. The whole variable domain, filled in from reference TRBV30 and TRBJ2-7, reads SQTIHQWPATLVQPVGSPLSLECTVEGTSNPNLYWYRQAAGRGLQLLFYSVGIGQISSEVPQNLSASRPQDRQFILSSKKLLLSDSGFYLCAWIKGNEQYFGPGTRLTVT.

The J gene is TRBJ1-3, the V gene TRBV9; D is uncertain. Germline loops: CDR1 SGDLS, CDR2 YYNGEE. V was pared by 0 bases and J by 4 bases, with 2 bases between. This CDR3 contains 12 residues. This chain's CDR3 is CASSVVGNTIYF. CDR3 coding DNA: TGTGCCAGCAGCGTAGTAGGAAACACCATATATTTT. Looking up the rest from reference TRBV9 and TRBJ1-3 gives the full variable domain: DSGVTQTPKHLITATGQRVTLRCSPRSGDLSVYWYQQSLDQGLQFLIQYYNGEERAKGNILERFSAQQFPDLHSELNLSSLELGDSALYFCASSVVGNTIYFGEGSWLTVV.

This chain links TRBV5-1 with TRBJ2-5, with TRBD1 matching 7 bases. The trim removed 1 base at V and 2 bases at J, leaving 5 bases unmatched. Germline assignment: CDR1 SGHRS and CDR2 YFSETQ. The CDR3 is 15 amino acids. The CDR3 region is CASSLSGTAQETQYF. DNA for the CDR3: TGCGCCAGCAGCTTGTCCGGGACAGCACAAGAGACCCAGTACTTC.

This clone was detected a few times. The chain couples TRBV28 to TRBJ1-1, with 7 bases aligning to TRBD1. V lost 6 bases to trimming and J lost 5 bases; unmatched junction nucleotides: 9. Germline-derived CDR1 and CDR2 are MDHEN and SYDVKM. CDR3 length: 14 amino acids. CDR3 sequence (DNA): TGTGCCAGCAGCTCTGCAGGGGGAAGAACTGAAGCTTTCTTT. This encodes CASSSAGGRTEAFF.

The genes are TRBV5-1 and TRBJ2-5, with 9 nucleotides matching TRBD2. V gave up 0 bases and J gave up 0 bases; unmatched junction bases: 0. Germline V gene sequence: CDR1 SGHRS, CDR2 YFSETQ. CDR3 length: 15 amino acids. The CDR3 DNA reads TGCGCCAGCAGCTTGGCTAGCGGGGACCAAGAGACCCAGTACTTC. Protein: CASSLASGDQETQYF.

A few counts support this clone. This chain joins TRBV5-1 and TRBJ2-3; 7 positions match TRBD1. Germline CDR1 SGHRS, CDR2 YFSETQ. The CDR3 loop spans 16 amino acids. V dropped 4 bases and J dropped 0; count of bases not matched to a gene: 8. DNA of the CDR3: TGCGCCAGCAGCAAGGGACAGCTCCTGAGCACAGATACGCAGTATTTT. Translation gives CASSKGQLLSTDTQYF.

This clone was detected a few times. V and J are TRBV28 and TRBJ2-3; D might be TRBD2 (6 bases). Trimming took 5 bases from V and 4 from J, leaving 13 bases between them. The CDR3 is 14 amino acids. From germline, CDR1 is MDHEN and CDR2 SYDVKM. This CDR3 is CASSPPSAADTQYF. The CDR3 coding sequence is TGTGCCAGCAGTCCCCCTAGCGCAGCAGATACGCAGTATTTT. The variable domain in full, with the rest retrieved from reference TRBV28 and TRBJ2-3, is DVKVTQSSRYLVKRTGEKVFLECVQDMDHENMFWYRQDPGLGLRLIYFSYDVKMKEKGDIPEGYSVSREKKERFSLILESASTNQTSMYLCASSPPSAADTQYFGPGTRLTVL.

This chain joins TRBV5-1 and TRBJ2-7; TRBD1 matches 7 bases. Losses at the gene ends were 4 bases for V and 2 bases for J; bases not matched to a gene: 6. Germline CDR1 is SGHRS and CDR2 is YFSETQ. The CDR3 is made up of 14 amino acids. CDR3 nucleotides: TGCGCCAGCAGCCGGGGACAGTTTCCCTACGAGCAGTACTTC. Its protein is CASSRGQFPYEQYF.

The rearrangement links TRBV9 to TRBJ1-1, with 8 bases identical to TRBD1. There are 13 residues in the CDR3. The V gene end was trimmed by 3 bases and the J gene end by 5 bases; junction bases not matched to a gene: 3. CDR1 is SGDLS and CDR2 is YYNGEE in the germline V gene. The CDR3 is CASSGRQGTEAFF. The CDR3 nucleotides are TGTGCCAGCAGCGGGCGACAGGGGACTGAAGCTTTCTTT.

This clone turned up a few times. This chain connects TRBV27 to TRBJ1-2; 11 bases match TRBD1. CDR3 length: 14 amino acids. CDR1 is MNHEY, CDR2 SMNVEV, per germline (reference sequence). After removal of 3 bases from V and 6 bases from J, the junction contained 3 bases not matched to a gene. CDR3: CASSFWGQGDGYTF. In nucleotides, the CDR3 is TGTGCCAGCAGTTTTTGGGGACAGGGGGATGGCTACACCTTC.

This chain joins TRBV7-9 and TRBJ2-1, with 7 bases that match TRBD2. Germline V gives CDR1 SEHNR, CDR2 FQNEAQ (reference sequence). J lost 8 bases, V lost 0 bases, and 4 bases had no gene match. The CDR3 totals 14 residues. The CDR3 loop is CASSLAGGPYEQFF. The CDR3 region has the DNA TGTGCCAGCAGCTTAGCGGGAGGGCCCTATGAGCAGTTCTTC.

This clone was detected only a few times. The CDR3 nucleotides are TGTGCCAGCAGCTCGGGACAGCGCGAGCAGTACTTC. Protein: CASSSGQREQYF. This chain connects TRBV7-2 to TRBJ2-7; 7 nucleotides match TRBD1. CDR3 length: 12 amino acids. J lost 6 bases, V lost 4 bases, and 3 bases had no gene match. Germline V gene sequence: CDR1 SGHTA, CDR2 FQGNSA.

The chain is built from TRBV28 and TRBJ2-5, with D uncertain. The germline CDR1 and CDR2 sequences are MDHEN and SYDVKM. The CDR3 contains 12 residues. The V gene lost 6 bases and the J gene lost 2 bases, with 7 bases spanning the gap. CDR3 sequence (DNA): TGTGCCAGCAGCCTATATCAAGAGACCCAGTACTTC. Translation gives CASSLYQETQYF.

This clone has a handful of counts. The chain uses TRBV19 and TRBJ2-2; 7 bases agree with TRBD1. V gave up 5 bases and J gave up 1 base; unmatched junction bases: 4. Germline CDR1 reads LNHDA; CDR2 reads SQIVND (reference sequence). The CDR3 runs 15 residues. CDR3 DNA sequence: TGTGCCAGTAGTGACAGGACAGGGAACACCGGGGAGCTGTTTTTT. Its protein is CASSDRTGNTGELFF.

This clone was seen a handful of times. CDR3: CASSLGTGLDGYTF. The CDR3 nucleotides read TGCGCCAGCAGCTTGGGTACAGGGTTGGATGGCTACACCTTC. This chain joins TRBV5-1 and TRBJ1-2; TRBD1 might be the D (6 bases). The CDR3 is made up of 14 amino acids. Germline-derived CDR1 and CDR2 are SGHRS and YFSETQ. With 0 bases removed from V and 6 bases from J, the gap between germline ends came to 12 bases.